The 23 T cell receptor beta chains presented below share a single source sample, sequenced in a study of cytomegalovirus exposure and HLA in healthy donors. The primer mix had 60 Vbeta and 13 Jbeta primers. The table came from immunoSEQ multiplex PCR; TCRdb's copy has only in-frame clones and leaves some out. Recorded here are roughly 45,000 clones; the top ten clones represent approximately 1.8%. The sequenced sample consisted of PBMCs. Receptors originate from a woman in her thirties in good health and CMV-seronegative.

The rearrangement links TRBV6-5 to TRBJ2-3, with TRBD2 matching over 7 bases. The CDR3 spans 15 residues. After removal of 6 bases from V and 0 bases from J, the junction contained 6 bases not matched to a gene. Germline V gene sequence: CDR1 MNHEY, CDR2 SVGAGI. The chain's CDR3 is CASRFSSGSTDTQYF. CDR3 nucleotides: TGTGCCAGCAGATTTTCTAGCGGTAGCACAGATACGCAGTATTTT.

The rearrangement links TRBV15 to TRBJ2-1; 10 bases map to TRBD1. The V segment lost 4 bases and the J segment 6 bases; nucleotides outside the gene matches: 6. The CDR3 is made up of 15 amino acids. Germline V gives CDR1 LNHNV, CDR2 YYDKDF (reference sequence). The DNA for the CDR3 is TGTGCCACCAGCAAGACAGGGGGCGCGGTCAATGAGCAGTTCTTC. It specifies CATSKTGGAVNEQFF.

As DNA, the CDR3 is TGTGCCAGCAGTTTTCGGTACAGGGATTCGGGGACAGATACGCAGTATTTT. It is translated as CASSFRYRDSGTDTQYF. The gene calls are TRBV28 and TRBJ2-3, with D perhaps TRBD1 (6 bases). From germline, CDR1 is MDHEN and CDR2 SYDVKM. CDR3 size: 17 residues. With 3 bases removed from V and 3 bases from J, the gap between germline ends came to 19 bases. Full variable domain (outside the CDR3, taken from reference TRBV28 and TRBJ2-3): DVKVTQSSRYLVKRTGEKVFLECVQDMDHENMFWYRQDPGLGLRLIYFSYDVKMKEKGDIPEGYSVSREKKERFSLILESASTNQTSMYLCASSFRYRDSGTDTQYFGPGTRLTVL.

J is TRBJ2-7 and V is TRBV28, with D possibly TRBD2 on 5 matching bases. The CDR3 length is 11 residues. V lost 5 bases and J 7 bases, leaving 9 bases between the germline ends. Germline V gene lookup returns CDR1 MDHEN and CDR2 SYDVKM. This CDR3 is CASSQRLEQYF. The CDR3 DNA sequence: TGTGCCAGCAGTCAGAGACTAGAGCAGTACTTC. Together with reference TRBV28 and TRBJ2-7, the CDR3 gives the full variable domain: DVKVTQSSRYLVKRTGEKVFLECVQDMDHENMFWYRQDPGLGLRLIYFSYDVKMKEKGDIPEGYSVSREKKERFSLILESASTNQTSMYLCASSQRLEQYFGPGTRLTVT.

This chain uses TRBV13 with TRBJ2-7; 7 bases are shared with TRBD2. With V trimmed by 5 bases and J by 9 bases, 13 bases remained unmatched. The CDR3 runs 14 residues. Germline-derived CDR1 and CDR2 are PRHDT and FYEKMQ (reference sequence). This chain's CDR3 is CASSQKGGSEGQYF. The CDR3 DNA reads TGTGCCAGCAGCCAGAAGGGCGGGAGTGAGGGGCAGTACTTC.

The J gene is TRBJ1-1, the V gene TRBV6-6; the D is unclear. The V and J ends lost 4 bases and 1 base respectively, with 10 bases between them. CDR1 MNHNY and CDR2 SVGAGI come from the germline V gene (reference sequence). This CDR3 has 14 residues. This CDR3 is CASSSPLQNTEAFF. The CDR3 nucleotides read TGTGCCAGCAGTTCACCCTTACAGAACACTGAAGCTTTCTTT.

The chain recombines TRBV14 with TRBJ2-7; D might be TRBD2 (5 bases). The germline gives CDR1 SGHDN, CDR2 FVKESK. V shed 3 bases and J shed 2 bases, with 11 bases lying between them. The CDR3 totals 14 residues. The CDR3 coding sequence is TGTGCCAGCAGCCACCCCGGGATGCCCTACGAGCAGTACTTC. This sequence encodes CASSHPGMPYEQYF.

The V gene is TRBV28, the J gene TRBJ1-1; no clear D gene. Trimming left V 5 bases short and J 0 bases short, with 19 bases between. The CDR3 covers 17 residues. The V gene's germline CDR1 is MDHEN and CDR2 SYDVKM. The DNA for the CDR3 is TGTGCCAGCAGTCTTAAAGGCCGACGGGTGATGAACACTGAAGCTTTCTTT. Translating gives CASSLKGRRVMNTEAFF.

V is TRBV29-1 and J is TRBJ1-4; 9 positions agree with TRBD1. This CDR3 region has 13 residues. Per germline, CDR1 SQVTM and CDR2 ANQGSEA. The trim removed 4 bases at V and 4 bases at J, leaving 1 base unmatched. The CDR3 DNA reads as TGCAGCGTTGGGGGACAGGGTAATGAAAAACTGTTTTTT. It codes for CSVGGQGNEKLFF. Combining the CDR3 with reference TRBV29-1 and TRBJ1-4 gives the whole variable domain SAVISQKPSRDICQRGTSLTIQCQVDSQVTMMFWYRQQPGQSLTLIATANQGSEATYESGFVIDKFPISRPNLTFSTLTVSNMSPEDSSIYLCSVGGQGNEKLFFGSGTQLSVL.

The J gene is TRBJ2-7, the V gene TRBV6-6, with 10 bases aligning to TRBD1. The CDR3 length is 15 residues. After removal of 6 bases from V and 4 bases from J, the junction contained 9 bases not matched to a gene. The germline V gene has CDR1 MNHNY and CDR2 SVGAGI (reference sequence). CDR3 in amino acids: CASSFGQGVVYEQYF. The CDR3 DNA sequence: TGTGCCAGCAGCTTCGGACAGGGGGTAGTATACGAGCAGTACTTC.

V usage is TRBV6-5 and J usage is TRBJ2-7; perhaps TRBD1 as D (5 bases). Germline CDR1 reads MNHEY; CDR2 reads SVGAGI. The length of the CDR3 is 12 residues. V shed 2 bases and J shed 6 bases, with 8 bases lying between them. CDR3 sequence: CASSYQGGEQYF. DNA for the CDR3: TGTGCCAGCAGTTACCAGGGTGGCGAGCAGTACTTC.

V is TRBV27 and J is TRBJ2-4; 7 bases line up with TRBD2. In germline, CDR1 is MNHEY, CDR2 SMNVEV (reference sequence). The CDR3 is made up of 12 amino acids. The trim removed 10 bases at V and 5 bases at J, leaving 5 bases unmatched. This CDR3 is CATGGTENIQYF. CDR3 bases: TGTGCCACCGGGGGGACCGAAAACATTCAGTACTTC.

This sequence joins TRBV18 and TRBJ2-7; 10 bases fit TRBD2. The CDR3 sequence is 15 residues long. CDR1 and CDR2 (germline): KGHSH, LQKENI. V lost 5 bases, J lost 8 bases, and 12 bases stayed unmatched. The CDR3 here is CASSTTGLAEQQQYF. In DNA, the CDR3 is TGTGCCAGCTCAACAACTGGACTAGCGGAACAACAGCAGTACTTC.

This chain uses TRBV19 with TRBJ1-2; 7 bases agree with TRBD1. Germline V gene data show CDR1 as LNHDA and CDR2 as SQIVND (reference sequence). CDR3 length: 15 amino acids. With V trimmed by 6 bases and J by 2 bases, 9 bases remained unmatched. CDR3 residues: CASSPRDRINYGYTF. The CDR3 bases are TGTGCCAGTAGCCCACGGGACAGAATAAACTATGGCTACACCTTC.

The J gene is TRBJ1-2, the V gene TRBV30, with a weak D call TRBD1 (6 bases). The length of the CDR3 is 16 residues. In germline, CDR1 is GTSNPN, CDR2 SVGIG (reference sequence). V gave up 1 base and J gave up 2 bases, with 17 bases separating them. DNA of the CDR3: TGTGCCTGGAGTGGTGGGGGCGAGAGACTAAACTATGGCTACACCTTC. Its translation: CAWSGGGERLNYGYTF. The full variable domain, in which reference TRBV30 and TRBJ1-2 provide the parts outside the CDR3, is SQTIHQWPATLVQPVGSPLSLECTVEGTSNPNLYWYRQAAGRGLQLLFYSVGIGQISSEVPQNLSASRPQDRQFILSSKKLLLSDSGFYLCAWSGGGERLNYGYTFGSGTRLTVV.

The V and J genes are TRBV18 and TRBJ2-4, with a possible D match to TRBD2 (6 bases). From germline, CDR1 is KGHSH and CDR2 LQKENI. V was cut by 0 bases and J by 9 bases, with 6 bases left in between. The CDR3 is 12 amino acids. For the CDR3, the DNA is TGTGCCAGCTCACCACCGGGGGGCATTCAGTACTTC. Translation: CASSPPGGIQYF.

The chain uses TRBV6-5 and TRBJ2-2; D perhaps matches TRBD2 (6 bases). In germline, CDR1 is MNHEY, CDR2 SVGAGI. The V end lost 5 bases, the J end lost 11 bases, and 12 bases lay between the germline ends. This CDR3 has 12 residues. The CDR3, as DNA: TGTGCCAGCAGTCAGGGACTCCTAGAGCTGTTTTTT. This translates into CASSQGLLELFF.

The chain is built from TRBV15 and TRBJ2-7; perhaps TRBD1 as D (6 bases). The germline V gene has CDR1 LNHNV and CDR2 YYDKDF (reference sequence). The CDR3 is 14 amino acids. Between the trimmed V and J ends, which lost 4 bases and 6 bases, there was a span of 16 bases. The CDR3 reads CATSTRKGGSEQYF. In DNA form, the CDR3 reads TGTGCCACCAGCACCCGGAAAGGGGGTAGCGAGCAGTACTTC.

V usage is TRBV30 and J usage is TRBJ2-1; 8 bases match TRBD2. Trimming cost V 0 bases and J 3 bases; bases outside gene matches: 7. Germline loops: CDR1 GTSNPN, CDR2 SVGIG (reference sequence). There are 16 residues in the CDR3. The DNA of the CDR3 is TGTGCCTGGAGTGTCCGAGCGGGAGTGCTCTACAATGAGCAGTTCTTC. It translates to CAWSVRAGVLYNEQFF.

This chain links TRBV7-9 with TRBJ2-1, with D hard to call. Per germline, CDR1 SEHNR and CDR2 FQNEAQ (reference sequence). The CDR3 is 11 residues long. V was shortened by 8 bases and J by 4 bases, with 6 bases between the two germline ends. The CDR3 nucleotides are TGTGCCAGCCTTAGTTACAATGAGCAGTTCTTC. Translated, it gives CASLSYNEQFF.

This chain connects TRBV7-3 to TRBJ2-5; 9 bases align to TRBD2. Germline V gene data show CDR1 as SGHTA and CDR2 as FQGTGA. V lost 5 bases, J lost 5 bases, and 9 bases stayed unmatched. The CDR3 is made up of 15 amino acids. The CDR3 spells CASSPGGRAVETQYF. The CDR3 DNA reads TGTGCCAGCAGCCCCGGCGGGAGGGCCGTGGAGACCCAGTACTTC.

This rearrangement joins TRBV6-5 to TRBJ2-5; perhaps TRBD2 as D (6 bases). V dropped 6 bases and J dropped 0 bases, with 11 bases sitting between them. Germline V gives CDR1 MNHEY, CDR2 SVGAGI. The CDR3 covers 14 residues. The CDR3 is CASSLREHQETQYF. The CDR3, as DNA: TGTGCCAGCAGCCTTCGGGAGCACCAAGAGACCCAGTACTTC.

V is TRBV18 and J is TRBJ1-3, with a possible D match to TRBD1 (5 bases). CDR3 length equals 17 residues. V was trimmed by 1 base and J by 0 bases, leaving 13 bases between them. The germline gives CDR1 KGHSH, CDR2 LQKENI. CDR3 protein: CASSPLSRGNSGNTIYF. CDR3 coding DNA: TGTGCCAGCTCACCACTCAGTCGGGGGAACTCTGGAAACACCATATATTTT.